This entry describes one T cell receptor (beta chain). Its cognate antigen is unknown. The data stem from a study of T cells after yellow fever vaccination. Per the germline V gene, CDR1 is MNHEY and CDR2 is SVGAGI. The CDR3 runs 15 residues. The V end was cut by 0 bases, the J end by 0 bases, with 8 bases between. The TCR cDNA carried a universal primer site and UMIs from 5'RACE template switching. TCRdb called the 5' RACE reads again in MiXCR, with one record for every CDR3 protein. The table has hundreds of thousands of distinct CDR3 sequences, roughly 12% seen once. Study-wide results and limits: The secondary response was weaker but peaked faster, day 5 versus 15. Post-booster samples contained most primary-vaccination clones (about 96% CD4, roughly 88% CD8). FACS-sorted repertoires might harbor abundant contaminating clonotypes from the bulk population.

The source of this sequence is a man aged 25-45 years who received the YFV17D yellow fever vaccine. The sequencing used PBMCs, collected on the day of the yellow fever booster vaccination. This chain uses TRBV6-5 with TRBJ2-5, with D possibly TRBD1 on 5 matching bases. The CDR3 coding sequence is TGTGCCAGCAGTTACTCCCAGGGCAACCAAGAGACCCAGTACTTC. It is translated as CASSYSQGNQETQYF.